The 21 T cell receptor beta chains below were found in one sample sequenced in a study of blood T cells in healthy people across ages. Together with a sample-barcoded 5' primer, a J-beta primer mix was included in a second PCR lasting roughly 6 to 12 cycles. One entry per CDR3 protein, called by TCRdb with MiXCR from the 5' RACE reads. The sample contains 1.5 million to 1.9 million distinct CDR3 sequences, around 40% of which appear only once. The sequenced material came from blood. All receptors derive from a woman in her late teens or twenties in good health.

The rearrangement joins TRBV5-1 to TRBJ2-3; D is uncertain. Trimming cost V 0 bases and J 4 bases, with 6 bases left between them. Germline values: CDR1 SGHRS, CDR2 YFSETQ. CDR3 size: 13 residues. The CDR3 loop reads CASSLAFPDTQYF. CDR3 in DNA: TGCGCCAGCAGCTTGGCTTTTCCAGATACGCAGTATTTT.

The V and J genes are TRBV5-4 and TRBJ1-4; D is possibly TRBD1 (5 bases). Germline-derived CDR1 and CDR2 are SGHNT and YYREEE (reference sequence). The V end was cut by 4 bases, the J end by 7 bases, with 11 bases between. The CDR3 loop spans 13 amino acids. CDR3 in DNA: TGTGCCAGCAGCCAATCAGGGAGTGAAAAACTGTTTTTT. It translates to CASSQSGSEKLFF.

This clonotype came up once. The chain combines TRBV7-6 with TRBJ2-6; no clear D. This CDR3 has 16 amino acids. With 1 base removed from V and 3 bases from J, the gap between germline ends came to 10 bases. Germline V lookup: CDR1 SGHVS, CDR2 FNYEAQ. The CDR3 nucleotides are TGTGCCAGCAGCTTAGAAACGGCCCGTGGGGCCAACGTCCTGACTTTC. It encodes CASSLETARGANVLTF.

A few counts support this clonotype. The chain couples TRBV10-2 to TRBJ2-3, with D uncertain. The CDR3 contains 14 residues. The ends were cut back, 2 bases at V and 6 bases at J, with 12 bases in the middle. Germline CDR1 is WSHSY and CDR2 is SAAADI. The CDR3 nucleotides read TGCGCCAGCAGTGAGGGGCATTCCGGTGATACGCAGTATTTT. Encoded protein: CASSEGHSGDTQYF.

The chain is built from TRBV4-3 and TRBJ2-3; D remains unclear. Per the germline V gene, CDR1 is LGHNA and CDR2 is YSLEER. The ends were cut back, 1 base at V and 4 bases at J, with 12 bases in the middle. The CDR3 is 15 residues long. CDR3 sequence (DNA): TGCGCCAGCAGCCAAGCGTGGCACGGGTCAGATACGCAGTATTTT. Its protein product is CASSQAWHGSDTQYF.

V is TRBV18 and J is TRBJ1-2; D gene unclear. The V end was cut by 3 bases, the J end by 8 bases, with 13 bases between. This CDR3 is built from 13 residues. Germline CDR1 reads KGHSH; CDR2 reads LQKENI. CDR3 nucleotide sequence: TGTGCCAGCTCACCCAGTTATGTTGGGGGCTACACCTTC. Its protein is CASSPSYVGGYTF. Variable domain in full (rest from reference TRBV18 and TRBJ1-2): NAGVMQNPRHLVRRRGQEARLRCSPMKGHSHVYWYRQLPEEGLKFMVYLQKENIIDESGMPKERFSAEFPKEGPSILRIQQVVRGDSAAYFCASSPSYVGGYTFGSGTRLTVV.

On this clonotype itself: One end of the junction varies from germline; a read error may be responsible. The V call is TRBV6-5, the J call TRBJ2-1; the D call may be TRBD1 or TRBD2 (5 bases each). Germline V gene lookup returns CDR1 MNHEY and CDR2 SVGAGI. The CDR3 totals 14 residues. The chain's CDR3 is CASSPGTIYNGQFF. DNA for the CDR3: TGTGCCAGCAGCCCCGGGACCATCTACAATGGGCAGTTCTTC.

CDR3 DNA: TGTGCCAGTAGTATAGATTTGGCCAGGGGTGGCAATCAGCCCCAGCATTTT. This translates into CASSIDLARGGNQPQHF. The chain carries TRBV19 and TRBJ1-5; D perhaps matches TRBD1 (6 bases). Germline V gives CDR1 LNHDA, CDR2 SQIVND (reference sequence). With 0 bases removed from V and 2 bases from J, the gap between germline ends came to 14 bases. The CDR3 sequence is 17 residues long. The full variable domain, rest sourced from reference TRBV19 and TRBJ1-5, is DGGITQSPKYLFRKEGQNVTLSCEQNLNHDAMYWYRQDPGQGLRLIYYSQIVNDFQKGDIAEGYSVSREKKESFPLTVTSAQKNPTAFYLCASSIDLARGGNQPQHFGDGTRLSIL.

Only a few counts were recorded for this clonotype. This chain connects TRBV12-3 or TRBV12-4 to TRBJ2-5; TRBD2 aligns across 11 bases. This CDR3 region has 13 residues. Unmatched junction bases numbered 6, after V lost 10 bases and J lost 5 bases. CDR3 sequence reads: CATKLAGEETQYF. CDR3 coding DNA: TGTGCCACCAAACTAGCGGGAGAGGAGACCCAGTACTTC.

The chain is built from TRBV7-9 and TRBJ2-7; D possibly corresponds to TRBD1 (6 bases). CDR1 is SEHNR and CDR2 is FQNEAQ in the germline V gene (reference sequence). Trimming left V 0 bases short and J 6 bases short, with 9 bases between. This CDR3 is 13 amino acids long. CDR3 in amino acids: CASSLAGALEQYF. The CDR3 DNA is TGTGCCAGCAGCTTAGCGGGGGCCCTCGAGCAGTACTTC. The complete variable domain, with remaining parts taken from reference TRBV7-9 and TRBJ2-7, reads DTGVSQNPRHKITKRGQNVTFRCDPISEHNRLYWYRQTLGQGPEFLTYFQNEAQLEKSRLLSDRFSAERPKGSFSTLEIQRTEQGDSAMYLCASSLAGALEQYFGPGTRLTVT.

This sequence joins TRBV7-9 and TRBJ2-7; TRBD2 is a possible D gene (6 bases). V shed 1 base and J shed 6 bases, with 16 bases lying between them. The CDR3 is 15 residues long. Germline CDR1 is SEHNR and CDR2 is FQNEAQ (reference sequence). CDR3 DNA sequence: TGTGCCAGCAGCTTAGGGCCCGCGGGACTGACCGAGCAGTACTTC. It is translated as CASSLGPAGLTEQYF.

In its sample, this clonotype was seen a few times. The rearrangement joins TRBV4-1 to TRBJ2-1; the match to TRBD2 covers 8 bases. J was trimmed by 0 bases and V by 3 bases; bases with no gene match: 4. Germline V gene data show CDR1 as MGHRA and CDR2 as YSYEKL. This CDR3 region has 16 residues. In nucleotides, the CDR3 is TGCGCCAGCAGCCAGCGCGGGGGGACCTCCTACAATGAGCAGTTCTTC. Amino acid sequence: CASSQRGGTSYNEQFF.

The V and J genes are TRBV7-2 and TRBJ2-1, with 9 bases fitting TRBD2. V shed 2 bases, J shed 5 bases, and the junction held 4 bases outside the gene matches. The CDR3 is 15 amino acids. CDR1 and CDR2 (germline): SGHTA, FQGNSA. CDR3 protein: CASSLQTSGNNEQFF. The CDR3 nucleotides read TGTGCCAGCAGCTTACAGACTAGCGGAAACAATGAGCAGTTCTTC.

The sample holds a few counts of this clonotype. CDR3 loop: CASSFMGMGQANTEAFF. DNA for the CDR3: TGTGCCAGCAGTTTTATGGGGATGGGACAGGCGAACACTGAAGCTTTCTTT. The chain couples TRBV12-3 or TRBV12-4 to TRBJ1-1; 8 bases are a match to TRBD1. V lost 3 bases, J lost 1 base, and 10 bases stayed unmatched. The CDR3 extends over 17 amino acids.

This clonotype was picked up many times. A much larger clonotype is one base distant, so this may be a read error. This rearrangement joins TRBV21-1 to TRBJ2-4; the table's D call TRBD2 went unverified against the DNA. TRBV21-1 has pseudogene status. The CDR3 has 20 residues. CDR3 loop: CASSKPWGLAGGPRLNIQYF. In DNA, the CDR3 is TGTGCCAGCAGCAAACCTTGGGGCCTAGCCGGTGGACCTAGACTAAACATTCAGTACTTC.

This rearrangement joins TRBV21-1 to TRBJ2-1; TRBD2 is the table's D call, not checked against the DNA. TRBV21-1 is described as a pseudogene. CDR3 length equals 13 residues. CDR3 amino acids: CASSQREWYEQFF. Written as DNA, the CDR3 is TGTGCCAGCAGCCAGCGGGAGTGGTATGAGCAGTTCTTC.

This clonotype was recorded a few times. The chain couples TRBV20-1 to TRBJ1-5; TRBD1 agrees at 7 bases. The J segment lost 0 bases and the V segment lost 7 bases, leaving 6 bases of the junction unmatched. CDR1 and CDR2 (germline): DFQATT, SNEGSKA (reference sequence). This CDR3 comprises 14 residues. The DNA of the CDR3 is TGCAGTGTAACGACAGGGTTTAGCAATCAGCCCCAGCATTTT. It encodes CSVTTGFSNQPQHF.

The chain links TRBV28 to TRBJ2-4, with TRBD2 matching 7 bases. This CDR3 region has 16 residues. Losses at the gene ends were 2 bases for V and 2 bases for J; bases not matched to a gene: 6. Germline values: CDR1 MDHEN, CDR2 SYDVKM. As DNA, the CDR3 is TGTGCCAGCAGTTTAGGGGGGGGTGCGACCAAAAACATTCAGTACTTC. Translated: CASSLGGGATKNIQYF.

This clonotype turned up a few times. The chain joins TRBV28 to TRBJ2-7, with D perhaps TRBD1 (6 bases). Germline values: CDR1 MDHEN, CDR2 SYDVKM. Trimming cost V 3 bases and J 7 bases, with 19 bases left between them. The CDR3 is 15 residues long. The CDR3 loop reads CASSFSHRESLEQYF. As DNA, the CDR3 is TGTGCCAGCAGTTTCTCCCACAGGGAGTCCCTGGAGCAGTACTTC.

The CDR3 loop is CSATDGLYEQYF. The CDR3 region has the DNA TGCAGTGCTACGGACGGTCTCTACGAGCAGTACTTC. The J gene is TRBJ2-7, the V gene TRBV20-1; D unclear. This CDR3 comprises 12 residues. CDR1 and CDR2 from the germline V gene are DFQATT and SNEGSKA (reference sequence). Deletions cut 4 bases from V and 3 bases from J, with 10 bases between.

V gene TRBV20-1 combines with J gene TRBJ2-7, with TRBD2 identical over 14 bases. The CDR3 is 16 residues long. V gave up 1 base and J gave up 4 bases; unmatched junction bases: 6. From germline, CDR1 is DFQATT and CDR2 SNEGSKA (reference sequence). The CDR3 reads CSARGLAGGPMYEQYF. The CDR3 coding sequence is TGCAGTGCTAGAGGACTAGCGGGAGGGCCGATGTACGAGCAGTACTTC.